The source of this T cell receptor beta chain is a study of blood T cell repertoires in COVID-19. In the authors' workflow: It was from reference gene primer amplification that nucleated cell counts were estimated. Clones were sequenced by immunoSEQ multiplex PCR, and TCRdb holds only the in-frame ones, with some missing. The DNA was the basis for D and trimming; V, J and clone size are from that table. The table shows about 87,000 clones, with around 90% occurring only once. This CDR3 region has 14 residues. Deletions cut 0 bases from V and 5 bases from J, with 12 bases between. Germline V lookup: CDR1 SGHNT, CDR2 YYREEE (reference sequence).

The V gene is TRBV5-4, the J gene TRBJ2-7, with a weak D call TRBD2 (6 bases). Source material: peripheral blood. This clonotype was obtained from an elderly man with acute or convalescent COVID-19. Written as DNA, the CDR3 is TGTGCCAGCAGCTTGGTGGGACTCATGAACGAGCAGTACTTC. Translating it yields CASSLVGLMNEQYF.